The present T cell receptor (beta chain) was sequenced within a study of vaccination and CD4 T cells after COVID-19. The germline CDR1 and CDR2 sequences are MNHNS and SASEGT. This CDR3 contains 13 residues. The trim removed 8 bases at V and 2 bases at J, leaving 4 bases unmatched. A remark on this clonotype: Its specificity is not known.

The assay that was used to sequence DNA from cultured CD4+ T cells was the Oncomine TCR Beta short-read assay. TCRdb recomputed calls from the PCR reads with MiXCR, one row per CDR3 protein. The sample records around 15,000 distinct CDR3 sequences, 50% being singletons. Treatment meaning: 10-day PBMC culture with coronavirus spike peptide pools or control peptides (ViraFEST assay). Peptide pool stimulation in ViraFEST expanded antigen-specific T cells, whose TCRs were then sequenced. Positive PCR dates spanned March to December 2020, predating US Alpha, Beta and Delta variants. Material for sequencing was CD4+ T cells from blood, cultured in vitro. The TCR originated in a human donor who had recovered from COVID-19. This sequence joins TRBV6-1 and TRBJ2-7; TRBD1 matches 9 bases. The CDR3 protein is CASQTGGAYEQYF. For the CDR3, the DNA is TGTGCCAGCCAGACAGGGGGAGCCTACGAGCAGTACTTC.